Following are 19 T cell receptor beta chains from one sample sequenced in a study of T cell responses to AZD1222 COVID-19 vaccine. Using immunoSEQ multiplex PCR, the repertoire was profiled, and TCRdb retains in-frame clones only, with some absent. Of 95,000 to 100,000 clones listed, about 88% are singletons. The material was peripheral blood, obtained 28 days after the second AZD1222 dose. The receptors stem from an adult who received the AZD1222 COVID-19 vaccine.

The chain recombines TRBV18 with TRBJ2-7; D not resolved. CDR3 length: 12 amino acids. With 3 bases removed from V and 1 base from J, the gap between germline ends came to 4 bases. Germline V gives CDR1 KGHSH, CDR2 LQKENI. Here the CDR3 DNA reads TGTGCCAGCTCACCGGGTTCCTACGAGCAGTACTTC. Amino acid sequence: CASSPGSYEQYF.

The chain recombines TRBV19 with TRBJ2-1; 7 bases agree with TRBD2. V lost 4 bases to trimming and J lost 9 bases; unmatched junction nucleotides: 9. CDR1 LNHDA and CDR2 SQIVND come from the germline V gene (reference sequence). The CDR3 sequence is 14 residues long. CDR3 nucleotide sequence: TGTGCCAGTAGTACGTTAGCGGGTATGCTTGAGCAGTTCTTC. Translation gives CASSTLAGMLEQFF.

In this sample, this clone turned up once. This rearrangement joins TRBV6-5 to TRBJ1-1; D uncertain. CDR1 and CDR2 (germline): MNHEY, SVGAGI. Deletions cut 6 bases from V and 1 base from J, with 12 bases between. The CDR3 is 14 amino acids. The CDR3 nucleotides read TGTGCCAGCAGGGAGATCAACAGGAACACTGAAGCTTTCTTT. This translates into CASREINRNTEAFF.

The chain recombines TRBV6-5 with TRBJ2-1, with D maybe TRBD2 (5 bases). The CDR3 extends over 14 amino acids. Trimming removed 0 bases from V and 10 bases from J, with 13 bases in between. Germline V gives CDR1 MNHEY, CDR2 SVGAGI. CDR3 sequence: CASSYSPGGREQFF. In DNA form, the CDR3 reads TGTGCCAGCAGTTACTCGCCCGGAGGACGAGAGCAGTTCTTC.

The chain joins TRBV30 to TRBJ2-7; 9 bases agree with TRBD2. CDR1 and CDR2 (germline): GTSNPN, SVGIG (reference sequence). Trimming at V came to 5 bases and at J to 10 bases, leaving 15 bases not matched to a gene. The CDR3 totals 14 residues. In nucleotides, the CDR3 is TGTGCCTGGGGTACAACTAGCGGGCCCGCGGAACAGTACTTC. Residues: CAWGTTSGPAEQYF.

The chain uses TRBV30 and TRBJ1-1; D unresolved. V lost 2 bases to trimming and J lost 5 bases, with 9 bases between them. In germline, CDR1 is GTSNPN, CDR2 SVGIG (reference sequence). The CDR3 consists of 12 residues. The chain's CDR3 is CAWSKVGTEAFF. CDR3 nucleotide sequence: TGTGCCTGGAGTAAAGTGGGAACTGAAGCTTTCTTT.

This sequence joins TRBV7-7 and TRBJ2-5, with a weak D call TRBD1 (6 bases). The length of the CDR3 is 14 residues. The germline V and J ends were trimmed by 5 bases and 5 bases, with 15 bases remaining between them. CDR1 is SSHAT and CDR2 is FNYEAQ in the germline V gene (reference sequence). CDR3 loop: CASSALGAGETQYF. The CDR3, as DNA: TGTGCCAGCAGCGCTTTGGGGGCCGGGGAGACCCAGTACTTC.

V gene TRBV5-8 combines with J gene TRBJ1-2; 9 bases agree with TRBD1. The CDR3 sequence is 15 residues long. V shed 1 base and J 7 bases; nucleotides not matched to a gene: 8. The germline V gene encodes CDR1 SGHTS and CDR2 YDEGEE. For the CDR3, the DNA is TGTGCCAGCAGCTTGAGTGGGACAGGGTGGTCTGGCTACACCTTC. Residues: CASSLSGTGWSGYTF. Variable domain in full (rest from reference TRBV5-8 and TRBJ1-2): EAGVTQSPTHLIKTRGQQATLRCSPISGHTSVYWYQQALGLGLQFLLWYDEGEERNRGNFPPRFSGRQFPNYSSELNVNALELEDSALYLCASSLSGTGWSGYTFGSGTRLTVV.

This clone was counted only a few times. The CDR3 region is CASKPGQDGSPLHF. The CDR3 bases are TGTGCCAGCAAACCCGGGCAAGATGGTTCACCCCTCCACTTT. The chain employs TRBV28 and TRBJ1-6; D uncertain. Trimming cost V 7 bases and J 9 bases, with 16 bases left between them. There are 14 residues in the CDR3. Germline lookup yields CDR1 MDHEN and CDR2 SYDVKM.

The gene calls are TRBV20-1 and TRBJ1-1; no clear D. V lost 3 bases to trimming and J lost 3 bases, with 14 bases between them. The length of the CDR3 is 14 residues. Germline CDR1 reads DFQATT; CDR2 reads SNEGSKA (reference sequence). This chain's CDR3 is CSASFSSGYTEAFF. CDR3 in DNA: TGCAGTGCTAGTTTCTCGTCCGGCTACACTGAAGCTTTCTTT.

The V call is TRBV5-1, the J call TRBJ2-3; D uncertain. Trimming pared 4 bases from V and 6 bases from J, leaving 6 bases between. Germline-derived CDR1 and CDR2 are SGHRS and YFSETQ. The CDR3 is made up of 11 amino acids. The CDR3 is CASSRDDTQYF. The CDR3 coding sequence is TGCGCCAGCAGCCGAGATGATACGCAGTATTTT.

The rearrangement links TRBV7-3 to TRBJ2-3, with D possibly matching TRBD2 (5 bases). From germline, CDR1 is SGHTA and CDR2 FQGTGA. V dropped 2 bases and J dropped 5 bases, with 11 bases sitting between them. This CDR3 contains 14 residues. The CDR3 sequence: CASSLRGSIDTQYF. DNA of the CDR3: TGTGCCAGCAGCTTACGAGGGAGTATAGATACGCAGTATTTT.

The V call is TRBV19, the J call TRBJ2-5; TRBD2 agrees at 7 bases. Looked up from germline, CDR1 is LNHDA and CDR2 is SQIVND (reference sequence). The CDR3 extends over 13 amino acids. V gave up 5 bases and J gave up 5 bases; unmatched junction bases: 5. Here the CDR3 reads CASSPGGIETQYF. The CDR3, as DNA: TGTGCCAGTAGTCCGGGGGGAATCGAGACCCAGTACTTC.

This chain connects TRBV5-1 to TRBJ1-5; 7 bases agree with TRBD1. The junction had 6 bases not matched to a gene; V was cut back by 4 bases and J by 5 bases. Germline V lookup: CDR1 SGHRS, CDR2 YFSETQ. The CDR3 has 14 residues. CDR3 nucleotide sequence: TGCGCCAGCAGCCCGACAGGGAGGGATCAGCCCCAGCATTTT. Amino acid sequence: CASSPTGRDQPQHF.

Written as DNA, the CDR3 is TGTGCCATCGGAGCCGGGACAGCAACCTACGAGCAGTACTTC. Translating gives CAIGAGTATYEQYF. The V call is TRBV10-3, the J call TRBJ2-7; 7 positions match TRBD1. V trimming: 8 bases; J trimming: 2 bases; junction bases outside the gene matches: 9. The CDR3 totals 14 residues. CDR1 and CDR2 from the germline V gene are ENHRY and SYGVKD.

The rearrangement links TRBV30 to TRBJ1-1; D is ambiguous. Between the trimmed V and J ends, which lost 0 bases and 8 bases, there was a span of 16 bases. The CDR3 sequence is 14 residues long. In germline, CDR1 is GTSNPN, CDR2 SVGIG (reference sequence). The CDR3 loop reads CAWSVLSWKGEAFF. CDR3 sequence (DNA): TGTGCCTGGAGTGTACTAAGCTGGAAAGGAGAAGCTTTCTTT. The variable domain in full, with the rest retrieved from reference TRBV30 and TRBJ1-1, is SQTIHQWPATLVQPVGSPLSLECTVEGTSNPNLYWYRQAAGRGLQLLFYSVGIGQISSEVPQNLSASRPQDRQFILSSKKLLLSDSGFYLCAWSVLSWKGEAFFGQGTRLTVV.

The chain is built from TRBV6-1 and TRBJ1-6; D possibly corresponds to TRBD1 (6 bases). The CDR3 has 14 residues. Deletions cut 3 bases from V and 10 bases from J, with 13 bases between. Germline-derived CDR1 and CDR2 are MNHNS and SASEGT. The CDR3 DNA sequence: TGTGCCAGCAGTGAGGGCAGGGGTCCATCACCCCTCCACTTT. Its protein is CASSEGRGPSPLHF.

The V and J genes are TRBV5-1 and TRBJ2-3; 8 bases line up with TRBD2. J lost 5 bases, V lost 4 bases, and 18 bases had no gene match. There are 18 residues in the CDR3. Per the germline V gene, CDR1 is SGHRS and CDR2 is YFSETQ. The CDR3 DNA reads as TGCGCCAGCAGCCTGCGGGGGACGGGAGGGCCAATGGAAGATACGCAGTATTTT. Translation: CASSLRGTGGPMEDTQYF.

The chain is built from TRBV4-2 and TRBJ2-1, with 7 bases fitting TRBD1. This CDR3 is 17 amino acids long. The germline gives CDR1 LGHNA, CDR2 YNFKEQ. The junction had 7 bases not matched to a gene; V was cut back by 0 bases and J by 2 bases. CDR3 loop: CASSQEDDRVTYNEQFF. The CDR3 bases are TGTGCCAGCAGCCAAGAAGATGACAGGGTAACCTACAATGAGCAGTTCTTC.